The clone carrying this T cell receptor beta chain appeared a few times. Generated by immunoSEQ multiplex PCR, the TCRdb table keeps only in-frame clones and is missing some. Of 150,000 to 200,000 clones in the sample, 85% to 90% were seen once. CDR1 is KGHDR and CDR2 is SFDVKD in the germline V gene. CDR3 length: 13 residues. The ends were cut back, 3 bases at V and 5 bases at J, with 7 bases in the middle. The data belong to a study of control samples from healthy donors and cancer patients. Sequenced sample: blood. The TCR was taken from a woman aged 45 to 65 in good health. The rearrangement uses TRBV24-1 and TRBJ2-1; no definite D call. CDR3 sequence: CATSDPSNNEQFF. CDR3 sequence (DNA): TGTGCCACCAGTGATCCCAGTAACAATGAGCAGTTCTTC.